The 30 T cell receptor beta chains reported below all come from one sample, sequenced in a study of early T cells in non-severe SARS-CoV-2 infection. TCRdb recomputed calls from the 5' RACE reads with MiXCR, one row per CDR3 protein. Seen here are 70,000 to 90,000 distinct CDR3 sequences, approximately 12% observed once, and the top ten hold around 3.6%. The specimen was whole blood. Receptors were obtained from an adult who was a healthcare worker with PCR-confirmed SARS-CoV-2 infection or an uninfected control (not recorded which).

The chain has TRBV6-1 and TRBJ2-3, with D tentatively TRBD2 (6 bases). The length of the CDR3 is 15 residues. Trimming took off 5 bases at V and 4 bases at J, with 16 bases between the two ends. From germline, CDR1 is MNHNS and CDR2 SASEGT. CDR3: CASSWSGSGADTQYF. CDR3 coding DNA: TGTGCCAGCAGTTGGTCAGGTTCGGGGGCAGATACGCAGTATTTT.

At least ten counts were recorded for this clonotype. The CDR3 region is CASSPPGLAYEQYF. In DNA, the CDR3 is TGTGCCAGCTCACCACCGGGACTAGCCTACGAGCAGTACTTC. The V and J genes are TRBV18 and TRBJ2-7; 8 nucleotides line up with TRBD2. This CDR3 is 14 amino acids long. V lost 0 bases to trimming and J lost 2 bases; unmatched junction nucleotides: 0. Per germline, CDR1 KGHSH and CDR2 LQKENI.

The chain employs TRBV28 and TRBJ1-2; D may be TRBD1 (5 bases). CDR1 is MDHEN and CDR2 is SYDVKM in the germline V gene. This CDR3 has 14 amino acids. V was clipped by 2 bases and J by 7 bases, with 14 bases between them. CDR3 residues: CASSLRGSAFGYTF. CDR3 coding DNA: TGTGCCAGCAGTTTAAGGGGAAGTGCTTTTGGCTACACCTTC.

This clonotype was seen more than once but under ten times. This rearrangement joins TRBV11-3 to TRBJ1-1, with D perhaps TRBD1 (6 bases). V was cut by 4 bases and J by 0 bases, with 6 bases left in between. Germline V lookup: CDR1 SGHNT, CDR2 YENEEA. This CDR3 contains 13 residues. CDR3 region: CASSWDMNTEAFF. The DNA for the CDR3 is TGTGCCAGCAGCTGGGACATGAACACTGAAGCTTTCTTT.

The chain has TRBV12-3 or TRBV12-4 and TRBJ1-1; D is unclear. Trimming removed 6 bases from V and 0 bases from J, with 17 bases in between. The CDR3 contains 16 residues. CDR3 region: CASRRVGELMNTEAFF. The CDR3, as DNA: TGTGCCAGCAGGCGCGTGGGTGAGTTAATGAACACTGAAGCTTTCTTT.

This chain links TRBV20-1 with TRBJ2-1; 10 positions agree with TRBD2. Germline trimming cut 5 bases from V and 4 bases from J; bases unmatched to any gene: 5. The CDR3 loop spans 14 amino acids. Germline V lookup: CDR1 DFQATT, CDR2 SNEGSKA (reference sequence). The CDR3 reads CSAQGLAAYNEQFF. CDR3 nucleotides: TGCAGTGCTCAAGGACTAGCGGCTTACAATGAGCAGTTCTTC.

In its sample, this clonotype was seen a few times. The V gene is TRBV4-1, the J gene TRBJ2-1; D may be TRBD1 (6 bases). V gave up 1 base and J gave up 8 bases, with 18 bases separating them. The CDR3 runs to 16 residues. Germline V CDR1 and CDR2: MGHRA, YSYEKL. This CDR3 reads CASSQVGPGARYEQFF. DNA for the CDR3: TGCGCCAGCAGCCAAGTGGGGCCAGGGGCCAGGTATGAGCAGTTCTTC.

The chain joins TRBV15 to TRBJ2-3; 15 bases are shared with TRBD2. The CDR3 spans 18 residues. The ends lost 2 bases at V and 8 bases at J; junction bases unmatched: 11. Germline CDR1 LNHNV, CDR2 YYDKDF (reference sequence). CDR3 region: CATSRSGTSGRILGTQYF. CDR3 in DNA: TGTGCCACCAGCAGATCGGGGACTAGCGGGAGGATTCTAGGTACGCAGTATTTT.

The chain recombines TRBV2 with TRBJ1-6; D gene unclear. Trimming removed 6 bases at V and 0 bases at J, with 9 bases between. The germline V gene has CDR1 SNHLY and CDR2 FYNNEI. This CDR3 is built from 15 residues. This CDR3 is CASSADSSYNSPLHF. In DNA, the CDR3 is TGTGCCAGCAGCGCCGATAGCTCCTATAATTCACCCCTCCACTTT.

This clonotype was observed a few times. The chain employs TRBV5-4 and TRBJ2-5; no definite D call. The CDR3 runs 11 residues. Germline values: CDR1 SGHNT, CDR2 YYREEE (reference sequence). V shed 1 base and J shed 7 bases, with 5 bases lying between them. CDR3 amino acids: CASSLRGTQYF. As DNA, the CDR3 is TGTGCCAGCAGCTTGAGAGGGACCCAGTACTTC. Supplemented by reference TRBV5-4 and TRBJ2-5, the full variable domain reads ETGVTQSPTHLIKTRGQQVTLRCSSQSGHNTVSWYQQALGQGPQFIFQYYREEENGRGNFPPRFSGLQFPNYSSELNVNALELDDSALYLCASSLRGTQYFGPGTRLLVL.

The rearrangement uses TRBV28 and TRBJ2-1, with D possibly TRBD2 on 5 matching bases. V was cut by 5 bases and J by 3 bases, with 14 bases left in between. Germline loops: CDR1 MDHEN, CDR2 SYDVKM. The CDR3 runs to 15 residues. CDR3 amino acids: CASSLFASGYNEQFF. Here the CDR3 DNA reads TGTGCCAGCAGTCTTTTCGCCAGCGGCTACAATGAGCAGTTCTTC.

The table lists this clonotype with a few counts. This chain uses TRBV29-1 with TRBJ2-2; D gene uncertain. CDR1 is SQVTM, CDR2 ANQGSEA, per germline. The V end lost 3 bases, the J end lost 3 bases, and 8 bases lay between the germline ends. The CDR3 loop spans 13 amino acids. CDR3 protein: CSVDSEHTGELFF. CDR3 sequence (DNA): TGCAGCGTTGATAGTGAGCACACCGGGGAGCTGTTTTTT.

In this sample, this clonotype turned up a few times. V is TRBV3-1 and J is TRBJ1-6, with D maybe TRBD1 (5 bases). In germline, CDR1 is LGHDT, CDR2 YNNKEL (reference sequence). This CDR3 spans 17 amino acids. V lost 1 base and J 7 bases, leaving 17 bases between the germline ends. CDR3 coding DNA: TGTGCCAGCAGCCAAGGACGGACACTCGGACGGAATTCACCCCTCCACTTT. This encodes CASSQGRTLGRNSPLHF.

This clonotype turned up a few times. The J gene is TRBJ2-6, the V gene TRBV3-1; D call uncertain. Germline CDR1 LGHDT, CDR2 YNNKEL (reference sequence). This CDR3 comprises 15 residues. Deletions cut 4 bases from V and 0 bases from J, with 7 bases between. As DNA, the CDR3 is TGTGCCAGCAGCCCTCCAAACTCTGGGGCCAACGTCCTGACTTTC. Translation: CASSPPNSGANVLTF.

This chain connects TRBV24-1 to TRBJ2-3; 15 nucleotides match TRBD2. The ends lost 4 bases at V and 5 bases at J; junction bases unmatched: 9. The CDR3 loop spans 18 amino acids. Germline V gene data show CDR1 as KGHDR and CDR2 as SFDVKD. The CDR3 DNA follows: TGTGCCACCAGTGACTCCGGACTAGCGGGAGGGCCGTTAGATACGCAGTATTTT. As protein: CATSDSGLAGGPLDTQYF.

The gene calls are TRBV5-1 and TRBJ2-6; D remains ambiguous. This CDR3 is 17 amino acids long. In germline, CDR1 is SGHRS, CDR2 YFSETQ. V dropped 8 bases and J dropped 0 bases, with 18 bases sitting between them. The CDR3 protein is CASAEEPIFSGANVLTF. The CDR3 bases are TGCGCCAGTGCCGAAGAGCCCATCTTCTCTGGGGCCAACGTCCTGACTTTC. Together with reference TRBV5-1 and TRBJ2-6, the CDR3 gives the full variable domain: KAGVTQTPRYLIKTRGQQVTLSCSPISGHRSVSWYQQTPGQGLQFLFEYFSETQRNKGNFPGRFSGRQFSNSRSEMNVSTLELGDSALYLCASAEEPIFSGANVLTFGAGSRLTVL.

This clonotype was detected only a few times. This chain links TRBV18 with TRBJ1-6; 10 bases line up with TRBD1. CDR1 and CDR2 from the germline V gene are KGHSH and LQKENI. Germline trimming cut 4 bases from V and 7 bases from J; bases unmatched to any gene: 4. This CDR3 comprises 15 residues. This chain's CDR3 is CASSRGTGANSPLHF. For the CDR3, the DNA is TGTGCCAGCTCACGCGGGACAGGGGCAAATTCACCCCTCCACTTT.

The chain uses TRBV20-1 and TRBJ2-7, with D tentatively TRBD2 (7 bases). Germline CDR1 is DFQATT and CDR2 is SNEGSKA (reference sequence). V was trimmed by 1 base and J by 2 bases, leaving 12 bases between them. The CDR3 extends over 14 amino acids. The CDR3 sequence is CSARVGRDTYEQYF. For the CDR3, the DNA is TGCAGTGCTAGAGTAGGGAGGGACACCTACGAGCAGTACTTC.

Comment on this clonotype: A much larger clone is a single base away; this may be a read error. The V and J genes are TRBV29-1 and TRBJ1-1; possibly TRBD1 for D (6 bases). CDR3 size: 13 residues. Per the germline V gene, CDR1 is SQVTM and CDR2 is ANQGSEA. The germline V and J ends were trimmed by 7 bases and 3 bases, with 15 bases remaining between them. The CDR3 DNA follows: TGCAGCGCAGAACAGGGAATGGACACTGAAGCTTTCTTT. It yields the protein CSAEQGMDTEAFF. The full variable domain, rest sourced from reference TRBV29-1 and TRBJ1-1, is SAVISQKPSRDICQRGTSLTIQCQVDSQVTMMFWYRQQPGQSLTLIATANQGSEATYESGFVIDKFPISRPNLTFSTLTVSNMSPEDSSIYLCSAEQGMDTEAFFGQGTRLTVV.

V and J are TRBV7-9 and TRBJ2-1; D might be TRBD1 or TRBD2, each matching 6 bases. The germline V gene encodes CDR1 SEHNR and CDR2 FQNEAQ (reference sequence). The CDR3 length is 14 residues. Trimming removed 0 bases from V and 10 bases from J, with 13 bases in between. The CDR3 DNA sequence: TGTGCCAGCAGCTTAGCGGGAGGACAGATCGAGCAGTTCTTC. Amino acid sequence: CASSLAGGQIEQFF.

This clonotype was found a few times. The rearrangement uses TRBV9 and TRBJ1-1; D is possibly TRBD1 (6 bases). Per the germline V gene, CDR1 is SGDLS and CDR2 is YYNGEE. This CDR3 has 14 amino acids. Trimming left V 0 bases short and J 4 bases short, with 10 bases between. The CDR3, as DNA: TGTGCCAGCAGCGTAGTGGGGGGCGGCACTGAAGCTTTCTTT. This encodes CASSVVGGGTEAFF.

This clonotype was seen only a few times. The chain couples TRBV28 to TRBJ1-5; no firm D call. Trimming left V 8 bases short and J 5 bases short, with 10 bases between. Germline CDR1 is MDHEN and CDR2 is SYDVKM. The length of the CDR3 is 12 residues. The CDR3 nucleotides are TGTGCCAGCGTCGACGGTTATCAGCCCCAGCATTTT. Its translation: CASVDGYQPQHF.

This clonotype was recorded at least ten times. The chain links TRBV28 to TRBJ1-2, with a weak D call TRBD1 (5 bases). V was clipped by 2 bases and J by 3 bases, with 10 bases between them. The CDR3 totals 14 residues. Germline values: CDR1 MDHEN, CDR2 SYDVKM. The CDR3 nucleotides read TGTGCCAGCAGTTTAACCCGACAGCACTATGGCTACACCTTC. It specifies CASSLTRQHYGYTF.

This clonotype appeared many times. The chain uses TRBV29-1 and TRBJ2-1; 10 bases agree with TRBD2. The CDR3 covers 17 residues. In germline, CDR1 is SQVTM, CDR2 ANQGSEA. V lost 1 base, J lost 9 bases, and 15 bases stayed unmatched. The CDR3 coding sequence is TGCAGCGTTGAAGGGCGTAAGTCAGCGGGAGGGAGGGGTGAGCAGTTCTTC. Translating it yields CSVEGRKSAGGRGEQFF.

The gene calls are TRBV9 and TRBJ2-1, with 10 positions matching TRBD1. The germline V gene encodes CDR1 SGDLS and CDR2 YYNGEE. V gave up 0 bases and J gave up 6 bases; unmatched junction bases: 6. This CDR3 is built from 16 residues. The CDR3 protein is CASSVATGQGSNEQFF. CDR3 DNA: TGTGCCAGCAGCGTAGCTACGGGACAGGGGTCCAATGAGCAGTTCTTC.

This clonotype was detected many times. The chain carries TRBV28 and TRBJ2-3, with a possible D match to TRBD1 (5 bases). CDR1 is MDHEN, CDR2 SYDVKM, per germline. The CDR3 covers 15 residues. The V end was cut by 10 bases, the J end by 3 bases, with 20 bases between. The chain's CDR3 is CATSTAEQATDTQYF. The CDR3 DNA reads TGTGCCACATCGACAGCCGAACAAGCTACAGATACGCAGTATTTT.

The sample holds a few counts of this clonotype. The chain uses TRBV5-1 and TRBJ2-5; a weak D match, TRBD2 (6 bases). Looked up from germline, CDR1 is SGHRS and CDR2 is YFSETQ. V lost 1 base, J lost 5 bases, and 9 bases lay in between. The CDR3 loop spans 13 amino acids. CDR3 residues: CASSLRSGETQYF. In nucleotides, the CDR3 is TGCGCCAGCAGCTTGCGAAGCGGGGAGACCCAGTACTTC. The full variable domain, with the rest looked up from reference TRBV5-1 and TRBJ2-5, is KAGVTQTPRYLIKTRGQQVTLSCSPISGHRSVSWYQQTPGQGLQFLFEYFSETQRNKGNFPGRFSGRQFSNSRSEMNVSTLELGDSALYLCASSLRSGETQYFGPGTRLLVL.

The chain has TRBV29-1 and TRBJ2-1; 9 bases match TRBD2. CDR1 is SQVTM, CDR2 ANQGSEA, per germline. V shed 8 bases, J shed 10 bases, and the junction held 9 bases outside the gene matches. CDR3 size: 12 residues. The CDR3 here is CSLGASGNEQFF. The DNA of the CDR3 is TGCAGCCTGGGGGCTAGCGGGAACGAGCAGTTCTTC.

A few counts support this clonotype. The V and J genes are TRBV20-1 and TRBJ2-7; weak D call: TRBD2 (6 bases). The CDR3 runs 14 residues. The V end was cut by 4 bases, the J end by 0 bases, with 13 bases between. Germline V gives CDR1 DFQATT, CDR2 SNEGSKA (reference sequence). The CDR3 loop reads CSANGGSGSYEQYF. The DNA for the CDR3 is TGCAGTGCTAATGGTGGTAGCGGCTCCTACGAGCAGTACTTC.

The chain uses TRBV6-5 and TRBJ2-7; a possible D gene is TRBD2 (5 bases). There are 15 residues in the CDR3. V shed 2 bases and J shed 0 bases, with 11 bases lying between them. Germline CDR1 MNHEY, CDR2 SVGAGI. CDR3 bases: TGTGCCAGCAGTTACCAGCGGATCAGCTCCTACGAGCAGTACTTC. It yields the protein CASSYQRISSYEQYF.